The 2 T cell receptor beta chains below were found in one sample sequenced in a study of CD8 T cells in ankylosing spondylitis. TCRdb recomputed calls from the 5' RACE reads with MiXCR, one row per CDR3 protein. The sample lists hundreds of thousands of distinct CDR3 sequences, roughly a third seen once, with about 4% in the top ten. Specimen: blood, either unsorted or a sorted T cell fraction (not recorded which). The source is a male donor with ankylosing spondylitis or in good health (not recorded which).

The chain recombines TRBV15 with TRBJ2-3; TRBD1 might be the D (5 bases). Deletions cut 0 bases from V and 1 base from J, with 8 bases between. The germline V gene encodes CDR1 LNHNV and CDR2 YYDKDF (reference sequence). The CDR3 runs 15 residues. In DNA, the CDR3 is TGTGCCACCAGCAGAGACCCGACAGGCACAGATACGCAGTATTTT. It is translated as CATSRDPTGTDTQYF.

This clonotype was seen repeatedly, ten times or more. The rearrangement uses TRBV20-1 and TRBJ2-3; no definite D call. V lost 1 base and J 2 bases, leaving 16 bases between the germline ends. The CDR3 extends over 16 amino acids. The germline gives CDR1 DFQATT, CDR2 SNEGSKA (reference sequence). The CDR3 protein is CSARVRTEYHTDTQYF. CDR3 sequence (DNA): TGCAGTGCTAGAGTTCGAACAGAGTACCACACAGATACGCAGTATTTT.